This T cell receptor beta chain derives from a study of memory CD4+ T cells and cytomegalovirus serostatus. From germline, CDR1 is SGDLS and CDR2 YYNGEE. V shed 7 bases, J shed 1 base, and the junction held 4 bases outside the gene matches. The CDR3 consists of 14 residues. The protocol was immunoSEQ multiplex PCR, while the TCRdb copy is restricted to in-frame clones and leaves out a portion. The data show roughly 67,000 clones, more than 75% seen once. By share of the sample, this clone is medium-sized (0.01 to 0.1%). The sort gate was single viable CD3+CD4+CD8-CD45RO+ cells for memory CD4+ T cells.

This TCR derives from an adult in good health and CMV-seropositive. This chain links TRBV9 with TRBJ1-4; 7 bases are a match to TRBD1. What was sequenced was memory CD4+ T cells from blood. The CDR3 here is CASGRQGTNEKLFF. CDR3 in DNA: TGTGCCAGCGGAAGACAGGGAACTAATGAAAAACTGTTTTTT.